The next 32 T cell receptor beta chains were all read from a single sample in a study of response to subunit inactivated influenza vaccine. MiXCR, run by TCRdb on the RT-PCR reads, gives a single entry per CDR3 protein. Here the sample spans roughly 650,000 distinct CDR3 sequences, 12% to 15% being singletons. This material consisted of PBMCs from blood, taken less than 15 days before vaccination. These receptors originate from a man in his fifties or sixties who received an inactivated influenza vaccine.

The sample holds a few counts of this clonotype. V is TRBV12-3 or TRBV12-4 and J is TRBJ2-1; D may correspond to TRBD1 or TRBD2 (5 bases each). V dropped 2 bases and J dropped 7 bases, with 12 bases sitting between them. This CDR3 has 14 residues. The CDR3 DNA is TGTGCCAGCAGTTTATCTCTCTGGGGGAATGAGCAGTTCTTC. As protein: CASSLSLWGNEQFF.

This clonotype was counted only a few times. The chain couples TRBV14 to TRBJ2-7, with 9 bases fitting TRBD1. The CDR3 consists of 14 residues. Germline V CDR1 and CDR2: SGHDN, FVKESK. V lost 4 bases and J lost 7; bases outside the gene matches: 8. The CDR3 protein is CASSPRTGAGEQYF. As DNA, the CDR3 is TGTGCCAGCAGCCCTCGGACAGGGGCTGGTGAGCAGTACTTC.

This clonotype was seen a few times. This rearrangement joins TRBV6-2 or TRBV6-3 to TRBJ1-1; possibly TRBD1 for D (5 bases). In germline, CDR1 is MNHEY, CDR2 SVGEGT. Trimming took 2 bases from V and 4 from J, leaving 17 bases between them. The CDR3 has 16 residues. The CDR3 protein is CASSYAREPLGTEAFF. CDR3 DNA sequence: TGTGCCAGCAGTTACGCCAGGGAGCCCCTCGGCACTGAAGCTTTCTTT.

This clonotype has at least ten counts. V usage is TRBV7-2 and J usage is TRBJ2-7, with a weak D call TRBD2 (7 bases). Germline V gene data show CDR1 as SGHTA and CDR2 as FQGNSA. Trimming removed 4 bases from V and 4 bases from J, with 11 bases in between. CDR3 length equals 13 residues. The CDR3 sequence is CASSSRGAYEQYF. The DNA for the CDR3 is TGTGCCAGCAGCTCCCGGGGGGCGTACGAGCAGTACTTC.

For the CDR3, the DNA is TGCAGTGCTAGAGACGGGTCTTCCTACGAGCAGTACTTC. Encoded protein: CSARDGSSYEQYF. This chain links TRBV20-1 with TRBJ2-7, with no clear D. This CDR3 contains 13 residues. Trimming removed 0 bases at V and 1 base at J, with 7 bases between. Germline loops: CDR1 DFQATT, CDR2 SNEGSKA (reference sequence).

The CDR3 DNA sequence: TGTGCCATCAGTGGGAGGATGACAGGGGGCGCGGGAGATACGCAGTATTTT. It codes for CAISGRMTGGAGDTQYF. V usage is TRBV10-3 and J usage is TRBJ2-3; 10 bases agree with TRBD1. This CDR3 has 17 amino acids. The germline V gene has CDR1 ENHRY and CDR2 SYGVKD. The trim removed 4 bases at V and 5 bases at J, leaving 12 bases unmatched.

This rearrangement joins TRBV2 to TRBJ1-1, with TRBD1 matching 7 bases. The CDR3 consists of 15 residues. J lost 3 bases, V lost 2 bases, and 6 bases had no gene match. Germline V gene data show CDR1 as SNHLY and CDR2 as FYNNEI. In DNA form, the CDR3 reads TGTGCCAGCAGTGAATTAGGGGGCACTTACACTGAAGCTTTCTTT. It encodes CASSELGGTYTEAFF. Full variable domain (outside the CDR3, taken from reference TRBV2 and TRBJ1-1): EPEVTQTPSHQVTQMGQEVILRCVPISNHLYFYWYRQILGQKVEFLVSFYNNEISEKSEIFDDQFSVERPDGSNFTLKIRSTKLEDSAMYFCASSELGGTYTEAFFGQGTRLTVV.

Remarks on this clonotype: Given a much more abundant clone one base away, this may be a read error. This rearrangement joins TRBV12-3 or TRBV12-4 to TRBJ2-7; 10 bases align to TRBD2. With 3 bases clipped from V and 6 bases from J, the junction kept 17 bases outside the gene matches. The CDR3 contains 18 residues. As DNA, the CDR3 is TGTGCCAGCAGTTTTAGTGGTCAGGGGAGCGGGAGGGCCGCCGAGCAGTACTTC. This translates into CASSFSGQGSGRAAEQYF.

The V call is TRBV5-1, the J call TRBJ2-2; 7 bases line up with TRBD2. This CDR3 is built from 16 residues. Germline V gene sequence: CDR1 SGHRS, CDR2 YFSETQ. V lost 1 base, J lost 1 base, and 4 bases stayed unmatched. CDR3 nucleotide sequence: TGCGCCAGCAGCTTGCTCGGCGGGGGGAACACCGGGGAGCTGTTTTTT. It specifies CASSLLGGGNTGELFF.

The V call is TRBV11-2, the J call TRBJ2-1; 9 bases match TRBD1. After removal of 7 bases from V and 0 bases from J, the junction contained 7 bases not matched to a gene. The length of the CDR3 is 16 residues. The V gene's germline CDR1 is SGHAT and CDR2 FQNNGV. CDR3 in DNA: TGTGCCAGCACGCGGACAGGGGCGAGCTCCTACAATGAGCAGTTCTTC. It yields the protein CASTRTGASSYNEQFF.

The CDR3, as DNA: TGTGCCAGCAGCAAGGGGGACAACTCCTACGAGCAGTACTTC. Protein product: CASSKGDNSYEQYF. V usage is TRBV13 and J usage is TRBJ2-7; TRBD1 might be the D (6 bases). The CDR3 length is 14 residues. Germline CDR1 and CDR2: PRHDT and FYEKMQ (reference sequence). Trimming cost V 5 bases and J 0 bases, with 11 bases left between them.

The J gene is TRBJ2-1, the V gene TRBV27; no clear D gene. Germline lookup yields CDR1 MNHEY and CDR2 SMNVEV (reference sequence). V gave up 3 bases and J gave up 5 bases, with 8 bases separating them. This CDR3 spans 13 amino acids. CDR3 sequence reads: CASSFRHHNEQFF. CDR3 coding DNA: TGTGCCAGCAGTTTTCGCCACCACAATGAGCAGTTCTTC.

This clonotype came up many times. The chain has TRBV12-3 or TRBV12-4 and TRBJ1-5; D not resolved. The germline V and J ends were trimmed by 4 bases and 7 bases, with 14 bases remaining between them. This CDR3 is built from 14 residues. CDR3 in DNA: TGTGCCAGCAGTTGGGCAGGCAACGGACAGCCCCAGCATTTT. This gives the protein CASSWAGNGQPQHF.

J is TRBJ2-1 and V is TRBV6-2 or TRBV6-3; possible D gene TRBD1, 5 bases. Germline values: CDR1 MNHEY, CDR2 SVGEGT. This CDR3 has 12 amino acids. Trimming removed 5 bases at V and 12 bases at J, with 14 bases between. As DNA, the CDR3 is TGTGCCAGCAGTGACAGAGTGGGTGGGCAGTTCTTC. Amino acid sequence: CASSDRVGGQFF.

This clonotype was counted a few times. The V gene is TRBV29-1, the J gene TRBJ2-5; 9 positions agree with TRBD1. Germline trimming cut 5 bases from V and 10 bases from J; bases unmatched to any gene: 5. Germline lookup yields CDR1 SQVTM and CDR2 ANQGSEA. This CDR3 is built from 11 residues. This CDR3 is CSVTTGGDQYF. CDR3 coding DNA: TGCAGCGTTACCACAGGGGGCGACCAGTACTTC. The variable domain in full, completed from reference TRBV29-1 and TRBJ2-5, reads SAVISQKPSRDICQRGTSLTIQCQVDSQVTMMFWYRQQPGQSLTLIATANQGSEATYESGFVIDKFPISRPNLTFSTLTVSNMSPEDSSIYLCSVTTGGDQYFGPGTRLLVL.

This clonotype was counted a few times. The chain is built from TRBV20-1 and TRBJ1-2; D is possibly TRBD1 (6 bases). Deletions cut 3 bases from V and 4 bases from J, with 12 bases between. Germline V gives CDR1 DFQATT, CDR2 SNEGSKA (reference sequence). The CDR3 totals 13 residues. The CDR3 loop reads CSASLSRGYGYTF. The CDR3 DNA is TGCAGTGCTAGTTTAAGCAGGGGCTATGGCTACACCTTC.

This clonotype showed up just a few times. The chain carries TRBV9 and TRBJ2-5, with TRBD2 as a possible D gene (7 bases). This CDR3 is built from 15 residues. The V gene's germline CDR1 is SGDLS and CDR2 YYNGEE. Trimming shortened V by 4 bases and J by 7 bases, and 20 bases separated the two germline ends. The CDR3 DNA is TGTGCCAGCAGCACCGAGGGGGGGAGATTAGGGACCCAGTACTTC. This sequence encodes CASSTEGGRLGTQYF.

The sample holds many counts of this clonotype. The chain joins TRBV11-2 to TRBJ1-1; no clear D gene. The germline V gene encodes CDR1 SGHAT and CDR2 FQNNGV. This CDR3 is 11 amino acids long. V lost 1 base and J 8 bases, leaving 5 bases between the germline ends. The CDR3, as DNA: TGTGCCAGCAGCTTAGCCCGGGAAGCTTTCTTT. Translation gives CASSLAREAFF.

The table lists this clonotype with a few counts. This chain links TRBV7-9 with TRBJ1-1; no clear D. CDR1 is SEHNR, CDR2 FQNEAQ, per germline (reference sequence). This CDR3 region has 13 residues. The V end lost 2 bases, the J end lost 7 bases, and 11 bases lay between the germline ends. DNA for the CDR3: TGTGCCAGCAGCTTAAGAGTCGGGGTTGAAGCTTTCTTT. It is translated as CASSLRVGVEAFF. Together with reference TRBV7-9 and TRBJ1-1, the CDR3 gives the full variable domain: DTGVSQNPRHKITKRGQNVTFRCDPISEHNRLYWYRQTLGQGPEFLTYFQNEAQLEKSRLLSDRFSAERPKGSFSTLEIQRTEQGDSAMYLCASSLRVGVEAFFGQGTRLTVV.

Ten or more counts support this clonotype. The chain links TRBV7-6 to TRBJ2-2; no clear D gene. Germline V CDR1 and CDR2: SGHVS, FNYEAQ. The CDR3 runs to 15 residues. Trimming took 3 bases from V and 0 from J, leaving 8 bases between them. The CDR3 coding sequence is TGTGCCAGCAGCTTGGCAGCCACGAACACCGGGGAGCTGTTTTTT. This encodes CASSLAATNTGELFF.

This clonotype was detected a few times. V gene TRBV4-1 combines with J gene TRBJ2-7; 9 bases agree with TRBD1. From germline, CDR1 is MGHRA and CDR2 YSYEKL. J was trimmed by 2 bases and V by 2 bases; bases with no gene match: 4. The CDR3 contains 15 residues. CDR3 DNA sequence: TGCGCCAGCAGCCAACCTTACAGGGGGCCCTACGAGCAGTACTTC. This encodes CASSQPYRGPYEQYF.

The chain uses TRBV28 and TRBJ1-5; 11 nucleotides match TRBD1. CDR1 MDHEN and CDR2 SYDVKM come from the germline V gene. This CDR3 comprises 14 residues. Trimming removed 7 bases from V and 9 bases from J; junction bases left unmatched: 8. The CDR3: CASTDGTGGRPQHF. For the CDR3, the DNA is TGTGCCAGCACCGATGGGACAGGGGGGCGGCCCCAGCATTTT. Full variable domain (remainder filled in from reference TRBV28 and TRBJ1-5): DVKVTQSSRYLVKRTGEKVFLECVQDMDHENMFWYRQDPGLGLRLIYFSYDVKMKEKGDIPEGYSVSREKKERFSLILESASTNQTSMYLCASTDGTGGRPQHFGDGTRLSIL.

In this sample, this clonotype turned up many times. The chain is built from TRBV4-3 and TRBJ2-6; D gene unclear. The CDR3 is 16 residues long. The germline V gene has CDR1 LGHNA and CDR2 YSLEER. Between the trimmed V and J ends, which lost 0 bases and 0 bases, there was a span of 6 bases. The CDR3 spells CASSQEPASGANVLTF. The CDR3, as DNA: TGCGCCAGCAGCCAAGAACCAGCCTCTGGGGCCAACGTCCTGACTTTC.

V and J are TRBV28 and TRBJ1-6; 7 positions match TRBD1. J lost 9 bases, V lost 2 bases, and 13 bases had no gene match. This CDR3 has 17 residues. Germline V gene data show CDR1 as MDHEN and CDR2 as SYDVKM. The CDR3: CASSLPTRTGRGSPLHF. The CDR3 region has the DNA TGTGCCAGCAGTTTACCGACCCGGACAGGACGCGGTTCACCCCTCCACTTT.

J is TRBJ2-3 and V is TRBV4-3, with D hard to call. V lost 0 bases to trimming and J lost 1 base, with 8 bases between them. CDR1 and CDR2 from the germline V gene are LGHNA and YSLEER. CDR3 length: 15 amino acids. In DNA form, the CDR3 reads TGCGCCAGCAGCCAAGAGGGTAGGCGCACAGATACGCAGTATTTT. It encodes CASSQEGRRTDTQYF.

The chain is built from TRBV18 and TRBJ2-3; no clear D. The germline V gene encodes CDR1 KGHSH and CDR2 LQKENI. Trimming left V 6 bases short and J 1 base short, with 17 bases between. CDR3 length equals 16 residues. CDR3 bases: TGTGCCAGCTCCATACCCGTCGGGTTGGGCACAGATACGCAGTATTTT. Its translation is CASSIPVGLGTDTQYF.

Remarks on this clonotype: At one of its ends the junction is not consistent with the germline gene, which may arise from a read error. CDR3 nucleotide sequence: TGTGCCAGCAGCTTAGCGGCCGGGAAGGTTTTTTTT. This encodes CASSLAAGKVFF. The gene calls are TRBV7-9 and TRBJ1-5; no firm D call. CDR1 is SEHNR and CDR2 is FQNEAQ in the germline V gene (reference sequence). The CDR3 runs to 12 residues.

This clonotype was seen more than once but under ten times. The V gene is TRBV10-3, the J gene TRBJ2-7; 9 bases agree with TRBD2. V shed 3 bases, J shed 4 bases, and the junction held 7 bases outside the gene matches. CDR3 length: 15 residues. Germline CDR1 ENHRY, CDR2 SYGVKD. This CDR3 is CAISDQGLAGYEQYF. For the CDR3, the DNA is TGTGCCATCAGTGATCAGGGACTAGCAGGGTACGAGCAGTACTTC.

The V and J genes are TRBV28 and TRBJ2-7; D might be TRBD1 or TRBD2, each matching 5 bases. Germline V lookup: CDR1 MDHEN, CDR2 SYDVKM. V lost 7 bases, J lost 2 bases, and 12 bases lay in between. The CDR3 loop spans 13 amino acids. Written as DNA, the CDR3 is TGTGCCAGCACCCCCGGGGCCACCTACGAGCAGTACTTC. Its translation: CASTPGATYEQYF.

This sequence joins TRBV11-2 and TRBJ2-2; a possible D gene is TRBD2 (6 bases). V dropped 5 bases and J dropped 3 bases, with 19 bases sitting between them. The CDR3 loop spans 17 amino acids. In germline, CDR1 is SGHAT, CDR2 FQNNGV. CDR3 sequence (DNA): TGTGCCAGCAGCCCGGGGGTTCGCCTGCGAGACACCGGGGAGCTGTTTTTT. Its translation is CASSPGVRLRDTGELFF.

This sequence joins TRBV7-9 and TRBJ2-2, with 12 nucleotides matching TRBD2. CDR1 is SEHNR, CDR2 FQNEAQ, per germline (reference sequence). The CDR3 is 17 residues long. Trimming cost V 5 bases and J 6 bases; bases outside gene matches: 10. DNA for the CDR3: TGTGCCAGCAGCCTCCCTAGCGGGAGGGCCCCTCCCGGGGAGCTGTTTTTT. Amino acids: CASSLPSGRAPPGELFF.

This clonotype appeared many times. This CDR3 reads CASSQETSGRWANTGELFF. The CDR3 DNA reads as TGCGCCAGCAGCCAAGAAACTAGCGGGAGGTGGGCGAACACCGGGGAGCTGTTTTTT. The J gene is TRBJ2-2, the V gene TRBV4-3; 12 bases fit TRBD2. V was pared by 0 bases and J by 0 bases, with 5 bases of the junction left unmatched. This CDR3 has 19 amino acids. The germline V gene encodes CDR1 LGHNA and CDR2 YSLEER.